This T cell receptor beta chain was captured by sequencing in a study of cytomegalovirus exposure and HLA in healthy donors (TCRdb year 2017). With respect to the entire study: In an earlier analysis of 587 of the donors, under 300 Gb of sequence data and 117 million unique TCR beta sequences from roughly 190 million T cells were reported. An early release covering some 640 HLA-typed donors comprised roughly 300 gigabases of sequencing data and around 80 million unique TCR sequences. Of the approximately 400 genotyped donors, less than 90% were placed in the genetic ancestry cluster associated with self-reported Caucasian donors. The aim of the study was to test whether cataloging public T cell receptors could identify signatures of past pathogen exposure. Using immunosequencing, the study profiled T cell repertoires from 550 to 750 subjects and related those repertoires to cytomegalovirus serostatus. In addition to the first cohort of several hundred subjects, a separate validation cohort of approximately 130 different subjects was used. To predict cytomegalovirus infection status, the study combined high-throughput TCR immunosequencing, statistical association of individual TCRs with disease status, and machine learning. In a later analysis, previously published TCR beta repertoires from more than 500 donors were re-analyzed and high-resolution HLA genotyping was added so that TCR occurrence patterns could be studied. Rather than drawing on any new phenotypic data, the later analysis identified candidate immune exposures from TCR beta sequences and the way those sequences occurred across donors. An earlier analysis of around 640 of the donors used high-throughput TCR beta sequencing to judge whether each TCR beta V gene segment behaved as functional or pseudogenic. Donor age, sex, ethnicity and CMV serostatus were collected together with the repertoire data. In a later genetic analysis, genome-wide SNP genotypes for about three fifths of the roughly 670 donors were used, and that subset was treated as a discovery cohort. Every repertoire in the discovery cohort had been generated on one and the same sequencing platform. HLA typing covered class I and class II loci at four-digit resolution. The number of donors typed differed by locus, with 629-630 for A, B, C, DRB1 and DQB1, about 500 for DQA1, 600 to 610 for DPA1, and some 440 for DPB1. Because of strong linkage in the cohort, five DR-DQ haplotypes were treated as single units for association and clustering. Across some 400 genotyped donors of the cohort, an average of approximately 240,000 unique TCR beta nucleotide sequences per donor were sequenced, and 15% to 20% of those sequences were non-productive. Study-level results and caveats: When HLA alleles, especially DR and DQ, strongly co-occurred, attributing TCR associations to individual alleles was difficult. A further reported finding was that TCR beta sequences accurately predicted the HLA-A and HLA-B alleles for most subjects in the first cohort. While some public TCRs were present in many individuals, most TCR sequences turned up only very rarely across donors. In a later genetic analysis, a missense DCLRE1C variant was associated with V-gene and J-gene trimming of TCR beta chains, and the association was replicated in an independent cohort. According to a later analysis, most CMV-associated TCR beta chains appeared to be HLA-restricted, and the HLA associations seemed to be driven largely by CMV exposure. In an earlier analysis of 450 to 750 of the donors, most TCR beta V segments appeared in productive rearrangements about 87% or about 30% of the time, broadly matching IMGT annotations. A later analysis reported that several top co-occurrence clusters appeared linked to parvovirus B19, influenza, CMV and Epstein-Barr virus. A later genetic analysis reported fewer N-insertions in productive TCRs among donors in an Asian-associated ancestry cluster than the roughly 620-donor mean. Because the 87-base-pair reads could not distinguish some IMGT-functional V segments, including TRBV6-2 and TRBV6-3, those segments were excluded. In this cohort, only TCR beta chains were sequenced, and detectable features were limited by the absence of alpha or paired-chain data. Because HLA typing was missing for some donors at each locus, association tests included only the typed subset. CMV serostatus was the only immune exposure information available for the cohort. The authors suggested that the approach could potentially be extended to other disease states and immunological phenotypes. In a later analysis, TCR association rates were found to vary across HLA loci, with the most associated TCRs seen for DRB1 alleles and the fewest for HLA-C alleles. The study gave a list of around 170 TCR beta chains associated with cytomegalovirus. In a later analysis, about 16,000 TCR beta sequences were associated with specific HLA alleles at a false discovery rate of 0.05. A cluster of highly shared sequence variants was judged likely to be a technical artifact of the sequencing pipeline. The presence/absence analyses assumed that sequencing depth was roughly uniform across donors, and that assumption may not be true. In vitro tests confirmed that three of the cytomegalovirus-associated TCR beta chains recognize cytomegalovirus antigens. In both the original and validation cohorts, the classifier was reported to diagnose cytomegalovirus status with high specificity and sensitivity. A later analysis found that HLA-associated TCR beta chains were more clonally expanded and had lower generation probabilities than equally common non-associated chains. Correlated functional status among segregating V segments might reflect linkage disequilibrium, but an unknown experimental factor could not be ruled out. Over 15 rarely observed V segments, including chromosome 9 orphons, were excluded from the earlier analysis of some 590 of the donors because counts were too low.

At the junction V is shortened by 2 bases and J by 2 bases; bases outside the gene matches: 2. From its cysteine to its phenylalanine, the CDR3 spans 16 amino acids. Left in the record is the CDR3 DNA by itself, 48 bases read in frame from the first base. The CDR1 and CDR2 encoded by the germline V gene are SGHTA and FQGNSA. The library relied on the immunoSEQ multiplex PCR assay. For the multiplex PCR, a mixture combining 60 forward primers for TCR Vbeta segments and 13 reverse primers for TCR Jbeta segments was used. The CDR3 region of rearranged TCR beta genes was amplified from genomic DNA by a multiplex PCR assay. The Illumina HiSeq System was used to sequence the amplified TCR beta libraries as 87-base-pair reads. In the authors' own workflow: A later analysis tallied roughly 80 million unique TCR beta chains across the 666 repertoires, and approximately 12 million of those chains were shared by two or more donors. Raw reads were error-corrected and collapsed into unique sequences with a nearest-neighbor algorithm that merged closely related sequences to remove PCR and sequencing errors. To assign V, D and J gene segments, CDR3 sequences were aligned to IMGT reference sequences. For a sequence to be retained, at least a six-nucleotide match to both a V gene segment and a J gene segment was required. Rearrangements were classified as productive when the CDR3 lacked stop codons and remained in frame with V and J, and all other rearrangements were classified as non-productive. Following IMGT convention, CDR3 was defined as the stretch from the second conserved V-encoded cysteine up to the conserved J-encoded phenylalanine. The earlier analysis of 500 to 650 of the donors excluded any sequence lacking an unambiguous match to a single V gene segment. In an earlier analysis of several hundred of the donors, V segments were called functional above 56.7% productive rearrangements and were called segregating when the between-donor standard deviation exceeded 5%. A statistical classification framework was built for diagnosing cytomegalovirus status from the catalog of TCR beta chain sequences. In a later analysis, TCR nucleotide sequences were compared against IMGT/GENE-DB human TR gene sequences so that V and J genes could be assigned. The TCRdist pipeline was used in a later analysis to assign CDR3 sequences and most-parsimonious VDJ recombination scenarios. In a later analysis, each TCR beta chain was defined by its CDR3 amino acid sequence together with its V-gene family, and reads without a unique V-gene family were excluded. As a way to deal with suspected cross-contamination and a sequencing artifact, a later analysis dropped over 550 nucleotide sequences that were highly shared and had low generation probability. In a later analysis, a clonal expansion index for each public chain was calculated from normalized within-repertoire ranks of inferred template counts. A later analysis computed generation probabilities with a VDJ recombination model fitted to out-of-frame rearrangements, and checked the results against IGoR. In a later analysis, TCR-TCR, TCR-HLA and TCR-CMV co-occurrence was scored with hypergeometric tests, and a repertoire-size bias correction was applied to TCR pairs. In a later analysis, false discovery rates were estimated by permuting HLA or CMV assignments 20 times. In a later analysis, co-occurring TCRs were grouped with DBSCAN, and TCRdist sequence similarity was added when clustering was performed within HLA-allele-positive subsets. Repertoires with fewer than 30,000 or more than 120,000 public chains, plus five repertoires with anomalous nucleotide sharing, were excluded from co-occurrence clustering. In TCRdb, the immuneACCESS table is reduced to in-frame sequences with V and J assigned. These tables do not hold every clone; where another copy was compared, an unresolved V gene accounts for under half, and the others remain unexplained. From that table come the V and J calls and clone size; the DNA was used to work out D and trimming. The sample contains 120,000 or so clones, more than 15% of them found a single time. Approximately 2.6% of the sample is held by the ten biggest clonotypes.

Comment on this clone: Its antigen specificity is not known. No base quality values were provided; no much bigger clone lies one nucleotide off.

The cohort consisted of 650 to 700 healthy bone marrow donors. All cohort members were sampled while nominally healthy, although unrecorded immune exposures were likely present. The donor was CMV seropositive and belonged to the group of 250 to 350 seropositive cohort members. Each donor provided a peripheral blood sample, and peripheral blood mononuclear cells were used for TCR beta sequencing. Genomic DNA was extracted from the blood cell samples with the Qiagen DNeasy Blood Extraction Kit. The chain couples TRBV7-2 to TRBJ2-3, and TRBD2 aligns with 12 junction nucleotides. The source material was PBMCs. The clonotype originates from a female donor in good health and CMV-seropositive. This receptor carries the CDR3 CASSLRLAGATDTQYF. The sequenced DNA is TGTGCCAGCAGCTTACGACTAGCGGGGGCCACAGATACGCAGTATTTT.